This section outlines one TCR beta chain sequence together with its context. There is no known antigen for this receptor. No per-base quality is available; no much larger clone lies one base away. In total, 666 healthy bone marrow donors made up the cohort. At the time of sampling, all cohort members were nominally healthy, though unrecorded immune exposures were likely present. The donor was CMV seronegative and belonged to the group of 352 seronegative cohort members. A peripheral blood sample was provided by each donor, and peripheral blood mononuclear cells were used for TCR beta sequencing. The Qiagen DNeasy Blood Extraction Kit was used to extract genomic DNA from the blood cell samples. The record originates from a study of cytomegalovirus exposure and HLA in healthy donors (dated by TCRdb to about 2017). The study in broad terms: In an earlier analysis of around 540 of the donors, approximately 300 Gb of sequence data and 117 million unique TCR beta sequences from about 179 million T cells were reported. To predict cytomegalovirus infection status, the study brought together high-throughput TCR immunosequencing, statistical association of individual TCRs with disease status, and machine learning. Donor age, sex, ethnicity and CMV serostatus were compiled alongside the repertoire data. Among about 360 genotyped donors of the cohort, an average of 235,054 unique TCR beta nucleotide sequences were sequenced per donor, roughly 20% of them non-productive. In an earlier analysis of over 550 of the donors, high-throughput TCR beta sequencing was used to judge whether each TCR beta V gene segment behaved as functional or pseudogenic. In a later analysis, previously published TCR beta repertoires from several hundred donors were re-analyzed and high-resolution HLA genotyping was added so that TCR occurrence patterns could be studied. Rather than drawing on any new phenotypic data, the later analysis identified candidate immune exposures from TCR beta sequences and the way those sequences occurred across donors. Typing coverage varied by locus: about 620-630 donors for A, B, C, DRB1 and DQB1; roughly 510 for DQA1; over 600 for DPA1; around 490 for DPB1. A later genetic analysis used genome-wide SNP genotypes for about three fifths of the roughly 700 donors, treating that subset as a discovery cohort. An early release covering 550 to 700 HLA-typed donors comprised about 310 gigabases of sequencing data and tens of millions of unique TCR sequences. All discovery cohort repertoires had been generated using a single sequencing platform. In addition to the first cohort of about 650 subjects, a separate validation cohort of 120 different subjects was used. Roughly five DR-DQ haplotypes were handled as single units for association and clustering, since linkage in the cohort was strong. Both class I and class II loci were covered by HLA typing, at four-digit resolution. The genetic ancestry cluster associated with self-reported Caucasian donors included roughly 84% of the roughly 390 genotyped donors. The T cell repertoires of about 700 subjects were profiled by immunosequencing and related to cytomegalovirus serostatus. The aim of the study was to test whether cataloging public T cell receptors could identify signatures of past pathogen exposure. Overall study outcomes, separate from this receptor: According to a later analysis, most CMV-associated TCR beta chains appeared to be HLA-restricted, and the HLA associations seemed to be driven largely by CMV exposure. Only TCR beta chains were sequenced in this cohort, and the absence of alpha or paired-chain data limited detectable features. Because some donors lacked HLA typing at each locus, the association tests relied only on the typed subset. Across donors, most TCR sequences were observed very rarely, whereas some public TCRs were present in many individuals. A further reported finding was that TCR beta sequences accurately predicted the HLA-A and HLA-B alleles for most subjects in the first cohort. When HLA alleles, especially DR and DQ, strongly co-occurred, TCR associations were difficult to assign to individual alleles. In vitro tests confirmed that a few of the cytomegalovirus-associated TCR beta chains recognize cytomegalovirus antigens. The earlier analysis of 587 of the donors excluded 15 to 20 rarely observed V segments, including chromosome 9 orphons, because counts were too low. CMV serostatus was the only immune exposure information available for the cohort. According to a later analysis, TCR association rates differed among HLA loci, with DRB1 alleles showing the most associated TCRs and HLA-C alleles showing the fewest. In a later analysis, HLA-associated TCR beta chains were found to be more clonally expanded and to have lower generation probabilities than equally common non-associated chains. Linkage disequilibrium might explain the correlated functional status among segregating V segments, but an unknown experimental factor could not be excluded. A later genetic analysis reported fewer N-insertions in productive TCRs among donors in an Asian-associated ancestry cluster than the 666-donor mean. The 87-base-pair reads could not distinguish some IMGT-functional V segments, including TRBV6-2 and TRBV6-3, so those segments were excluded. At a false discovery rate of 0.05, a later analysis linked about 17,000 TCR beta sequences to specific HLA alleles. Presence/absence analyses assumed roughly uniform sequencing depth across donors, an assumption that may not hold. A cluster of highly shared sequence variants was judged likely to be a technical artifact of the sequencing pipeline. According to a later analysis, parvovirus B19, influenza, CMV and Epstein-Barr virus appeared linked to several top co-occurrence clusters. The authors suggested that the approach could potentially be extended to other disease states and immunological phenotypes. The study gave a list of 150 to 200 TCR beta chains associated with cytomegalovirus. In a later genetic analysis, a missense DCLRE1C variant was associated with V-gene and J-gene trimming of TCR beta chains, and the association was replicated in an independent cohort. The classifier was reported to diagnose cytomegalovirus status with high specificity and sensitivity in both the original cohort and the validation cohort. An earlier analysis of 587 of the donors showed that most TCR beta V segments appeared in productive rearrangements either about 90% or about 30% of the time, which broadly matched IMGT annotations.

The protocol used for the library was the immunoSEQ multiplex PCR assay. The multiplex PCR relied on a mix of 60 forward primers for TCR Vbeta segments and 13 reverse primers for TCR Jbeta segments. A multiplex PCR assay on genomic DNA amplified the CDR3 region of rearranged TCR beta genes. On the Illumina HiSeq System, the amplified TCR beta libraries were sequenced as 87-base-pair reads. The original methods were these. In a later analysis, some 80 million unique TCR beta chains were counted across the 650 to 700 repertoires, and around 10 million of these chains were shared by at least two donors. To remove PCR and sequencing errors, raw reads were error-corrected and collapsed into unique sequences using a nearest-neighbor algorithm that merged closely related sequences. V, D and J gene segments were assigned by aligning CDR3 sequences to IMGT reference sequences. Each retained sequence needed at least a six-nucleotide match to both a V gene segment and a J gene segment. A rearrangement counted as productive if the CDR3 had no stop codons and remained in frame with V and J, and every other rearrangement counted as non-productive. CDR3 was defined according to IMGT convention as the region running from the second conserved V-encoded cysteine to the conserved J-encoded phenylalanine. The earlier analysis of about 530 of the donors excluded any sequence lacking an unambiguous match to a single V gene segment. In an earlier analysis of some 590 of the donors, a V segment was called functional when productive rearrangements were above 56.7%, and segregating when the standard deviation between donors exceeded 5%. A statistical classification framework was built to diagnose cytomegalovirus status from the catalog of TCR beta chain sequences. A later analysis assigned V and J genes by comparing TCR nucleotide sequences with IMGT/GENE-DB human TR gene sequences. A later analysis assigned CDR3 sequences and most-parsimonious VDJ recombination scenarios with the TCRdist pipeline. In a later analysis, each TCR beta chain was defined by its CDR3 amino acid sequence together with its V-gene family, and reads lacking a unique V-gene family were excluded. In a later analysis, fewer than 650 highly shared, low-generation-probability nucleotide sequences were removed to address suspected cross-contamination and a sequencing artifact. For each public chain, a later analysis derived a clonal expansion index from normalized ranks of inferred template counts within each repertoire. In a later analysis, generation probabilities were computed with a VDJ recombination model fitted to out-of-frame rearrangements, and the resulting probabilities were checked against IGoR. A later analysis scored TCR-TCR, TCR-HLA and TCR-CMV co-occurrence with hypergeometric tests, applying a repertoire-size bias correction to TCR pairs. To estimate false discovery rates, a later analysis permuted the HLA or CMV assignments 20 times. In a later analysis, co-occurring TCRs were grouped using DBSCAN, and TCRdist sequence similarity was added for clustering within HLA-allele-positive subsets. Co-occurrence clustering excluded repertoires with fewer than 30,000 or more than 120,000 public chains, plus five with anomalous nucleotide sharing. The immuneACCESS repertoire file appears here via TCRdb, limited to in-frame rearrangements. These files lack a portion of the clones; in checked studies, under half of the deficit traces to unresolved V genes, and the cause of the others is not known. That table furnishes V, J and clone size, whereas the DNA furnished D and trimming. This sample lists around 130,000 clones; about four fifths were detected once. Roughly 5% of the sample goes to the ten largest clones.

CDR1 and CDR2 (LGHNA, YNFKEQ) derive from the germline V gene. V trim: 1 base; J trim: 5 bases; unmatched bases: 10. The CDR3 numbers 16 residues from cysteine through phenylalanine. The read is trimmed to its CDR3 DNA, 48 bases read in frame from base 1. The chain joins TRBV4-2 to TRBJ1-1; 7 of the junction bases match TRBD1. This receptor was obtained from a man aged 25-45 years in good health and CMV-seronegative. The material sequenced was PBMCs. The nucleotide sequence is TGTGCCAGCAGCCAAGCGACAAGAGGGGGCTGGACTGAAGCTTTCTTT. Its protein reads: CASSQATRGGWTEAFF.